One T cell receptor (beta chain) is described in this entry. Its antigen is unknown. In the PCR, 60 Vbeta and 13 Jbeta primers were used. Profiled with immunoSEQ multiplex PCR; TCRdb holds only in-frame clones, not every one. This sample yields approximately 150,000 clones, of which 79% are seen a single time; roughly 6.8% belongs to the top ten. The sample originates from a study of cytomegalovirus exposure and HLA in healthy donors. Study-wide points: Later analysis identified a missense DCLRE1C variant that was linked to TCR beta V- and J-gene trimming. The authors confirmed in vitro that a few CMV-associated chains were specific for CMV antigens.

The origin of this receptor is a man aged 50-60 years in good health and CMV-seropositive. The sequencing input was PBMCs.

The CDR3 region is CASSFELTYEQYF. The CDR3 nucleotides read TGCGCCAGCAGCTTTGAACTTACCTACGAGCAGTACTTC. V is TRBV5-1 and J is TRBJ2-7, with unresolved D. V was shortened by 2 bases and J by 2 bases, with 8 bases between the two germline ends. The CDR3 is made up of 13 amino acids. Per germline, CDR1 SGHRS and CDR2 YFSETQ. Full variable domain (outside the CDR3, taken from reference TRBV5-1 and TRBJ2-7): KAGVTQTPRYLIKTRGQQVTLSCSPISGHRSVSWYQQTPGQGLQFLFEYFSETQRNKGNFPGRFSGRQFSNSRSEMNVSTLELGDSALYLCASSFELTYEQYFGPGTRLTVT.